The clone carrying this T cell receptor (beta chain) was picked up a small number of times. What it binds is not known. This specimen belongs to a study of identical twins. One entry per CDR3 protein, called by TCRdb with MiXCR from the 5' RACE reads. Of more than 400,000 distinct CDR3 sequences listed, approximately 16% are singletons. Findings and limits, study-wide: With beta out-of-frame sequences, excess sharing by twins was weaker.

This CDR3 has 17 residues. In germline, CDR1 is SGHRS, CDR2 YFSETQ. V shed 0 bases, J shed 4 bases, and the junction held 8 bases outside the gene matches. The same data also went into a second study, on yellow fever vaccine responses in identical twins.

The receptor's source is a woman between 18 and 29 years old in good health. The sample was CD4+ T cells sorted from blood. The chain is built from TRBV5-1 and TRBJ2-5, with TRBD2 matching 11 bases. In nucleotides, the CDR3 is TGCGCCAGCAGCTTGGCCACTCTAGCGGGGGGCCGAGAGACCCAGTACTTC. It yields the protein CASSLATLAGGRETQYF.